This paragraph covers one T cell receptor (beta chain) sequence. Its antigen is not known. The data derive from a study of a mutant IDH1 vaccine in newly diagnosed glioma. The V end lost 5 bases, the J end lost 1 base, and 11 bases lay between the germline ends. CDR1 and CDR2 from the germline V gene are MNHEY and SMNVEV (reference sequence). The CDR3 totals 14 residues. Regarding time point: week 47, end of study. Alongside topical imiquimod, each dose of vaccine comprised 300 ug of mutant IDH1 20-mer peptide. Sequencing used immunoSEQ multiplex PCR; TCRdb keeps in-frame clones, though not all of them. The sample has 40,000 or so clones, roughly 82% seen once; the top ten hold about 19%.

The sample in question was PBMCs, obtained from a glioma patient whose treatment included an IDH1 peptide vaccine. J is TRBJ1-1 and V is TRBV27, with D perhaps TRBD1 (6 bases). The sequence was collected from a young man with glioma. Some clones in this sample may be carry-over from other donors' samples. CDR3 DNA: TGTGCCAGCAGTCCAAGGACAGAGAACACTGAAGCTTTCTTT. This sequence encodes CASSPRTENTEAFF.